Below are 2 T cell receptor delta chains sequenced from a single sample in a study of gamma-delta chains in newborns, infants, children. TCRdb reapplied CATT to the reads. The table shows around 6,200 delta-chain clones, with 2.6% occurring only once. Sequenced input: blood. The receptors originated from a child who was a newborn, infant or young child, either healthy, febrile or measles-vaccinated (not recorded which).

In regard to this clone: This may be a read error, as it is one base from a much larger clone. This sequence joins TRDV2 and TRDJ3; the match to TRDD3 covers 9 bases. Germline assignment: CDR1 GEAIGNYY and CDR2 EKD. The CDR3 runs 20 residues. CDR3 sequence: CACDTVLGDPSSWDARQMFF. CDR3 coding DNA: TGTGCCTGTGACACCGTACTGGGGGACCCGAGCTCCTGGGACGCCCGACAGATGTTTTTC.

Details on this clone: The amino acid sequence in TCRdb belongs to a much larger clone and departs from this DNA's translation at residue 11, likely a sequencing read error; the sequence shown is translated from the DNA. The chain combines TRDV2 with TRDJ2; 12 nucleotides agree with TRDD3. This CDR3 contains 16 residues. CDR1 is GEAIGNYY and CDR2 is EKD in the germline V gene. This CDR3 reads CACDTLGDTLAAQLFF. CDR3 DNA: TGTGCCTGTGACACACTGGGGGATACTTTGGCAGCACAACTCTTCTTT.